These 20 T cell receptor beta chains came from one sample sequenced in a study of blood T cell repertoires in COVID-19 (dated by TCRdb to 2018 to 2020). The library was prepared using the immunoSEQ multiplex PCR assay. TCRdb holds this immuneACCESS table with in-frame rearrangements only. Some clones are missing; in checked studies, unresolved V genes explain under half, and the rest has no known cause. This sample holds roughly 30,000 clones; 80% to 90% were observed only once. Roughly 4% of the sample rests with the top ten. Sequencing was done on a sample of peripheral blood. The receptors derive from a human donor in a cohort sampled during active COVID-19.

CDR3 DNA: TGTGCCAGCAGCCGCGCCGACAGGGAGATTTGGGGCTACACCTTC. Residues: CASSRADREIWGYTF. V usage is TRBV6-6 and J usage is TRBJ1-2; 7 bases agree with TRBD1. From germline, CDR1 is MNHNY and CDR2 SVGAGI (reference sequence). CDR3 length: 15 amino acids. The J segment lost 8 bases and the V segment lost 6 bases, leaving 15 bases of the junction unmatched.

The chain employs TRBV6-6 and TRBJ1-4; D is unresolved. The germline V gene has CDR1 MNHNY and CDR2 SVGAGI (reference sequence). The CDR3 totals 13 residues. Trimming pared 6 bases from V and 8 bases from J, leaving 13 bases between. CDR3 coding DNA: TGTGCCAGCAGCCCTACCCCGTACGAAAAACTGTTTTTT. Protein product: CASSPTPYEKLFF.

The rearrangement uses TRBV5-3 and TRBJ2-6, with D maybe TRBD1 (7 bases). TRBV5-3 is an ORF for which the function is uncertain. Trimming took off 4 bases at V and 0 bases at J, with 14 bases between the two ends. The CDR3 contains 17 residues. The CDR3 protein is CARSRQGGSSGANVLTF. The CDR3 DNA reads as TGTGCCAGAAGCCGGCAGGGGGGCTCCTCTGGGGCCAACGTCCTGACTTTC.

This clone was counted a single time. The chain couples TRBV2 to TRBJ2-5; 7 bases align to TRBD1. V was pared by 10 bases and J by 2 bases, with 7 bases of the junction left unmatched. Per germline, CDR1 SNHLY and CDR2 FYNNEI. The CDR3 covers 13 residues. Here the CDR3 DNA reads TGTGCCATTACGACAGGGAATCAAGAGACCCAGTACTTC. Its translation: CAITTGNQETQYF.

The V gene is TRBV2, the J gene TRBJ2-3, with 10 bases aligning to TRBD2. This CDR3 has 15 residues. The germline V gene encodes CDR1 SNHLY and CDR2 FYNNEI. V shed 4 bases, J shed 10 bases, and the junction held 11 bases outside the gene matches. The CDR3, as DNA: TGTGCCAGCAGTGGAGTAGGTAGCGGGGGGATGGCGCAGTATTTT. As protein: CASSGVGSGGMAQYF. Together with reference TRBV2 and TRBJ2-3, the CDR3 gives the full variable domain: EPEVTQTPSHQVTQMGQEVILRCVPISNHLYFYWYRQILGQKVEFLVSFYNNEISEKSEIFDDQFSVERPDGSNFTLKIRSTKLEDSAMYFCASSGVGSGGMAQYFGPGTRLTVL.

V gene TRBV28 combines with J gene TRBJ2-5; 12 bases are shared with TRBD2. The V gene end was trimmed by 6 bases and the J gene end by 0 bases; junction bases not matched to a gene: 2. CDR1 is MDHEN, CDR2 SYDVKM, per germline. The CDR3 extends over 15 amino acids. This CDR3 is CASRTSGGYQETQYF. CDR3 DNA: TGTGCCAGCAGAACTAGCGGGGGGTACCAAGAGACCCAGTACTTC.

This clone was counted between two and nine times. The chain is built from TRBV5-6 and TRBJ1-1; 7 bases line up with TRBD1. Germline V gives CDR1 SGHDT, CDR2 YYEEEE. This CDR3 is 14 amino acids long. The V gene end was trimmed by 2 bases and the J gene end by 4 bases; junction bases not matched to a gene: 5. This chain's CDR3 is CASSLQGLGTEAFF. The CDR3 DNA is TGTGCCAGCAGCTTACAGGGGCTAGGCACTGAAGCTTTCTTT.

The chain recombines TRBV30 with TRBJ1-3, with D possibly matching TRBD1 (5 bases). Germline V lookup: CDR1 GTSNPN, CDR2 SVGIG (reference sequence). The CDR3 sequence is 18 residues long. V was clipped by 2 bases and J by 5 bases, with 25 bases between them. This CDR3 is CAWSSQGAALQPRNTIYF. The DNA of the CDR3 is TGTGCCTGGAGTAGCCAGGGTGCAGCCTTACAACCAAGAAACACCATATATTTT.

The V gene is TRBV2, the J gene TRBJ1-4, with 8 bases matching TRBD1. Looked up from germline, CDR1 is SNHLY and CDR2 is FYNNEI. V lost 6 bases and J lost 5; bases outside the gene matches: 14. The length of the CDR3 is 17 residues. The CDR3 DNA follows: TGTGCCAGCAGACCCGGACAGGGAGTGGCCCAGAATGAAAAACTGTTTTTT. Translated: CASRPGQGVAQNEKLFF.

The genes are TRBV20-1 and TRBJ1-6, with 7 bases that match TRBD1. Trimming took 3 bases from V and 6 from J; bases not matched to a gene: 8. The CDR3 length is 15 residues. Germline CDR1 and CDR2: DFQATT and SNEGSKA (reference sequence). The DNA of the CDR3 is TGCAGTGCTAGTGGGAGGGGGCAGTTTAATTCACCCCTCCACTTT. It translates to CSASGRGQFNSPLHF.

The chain links TRBV5-1 to TRBJ2-3; 7 bases map to TRBD2. From germline, CDR1 is SGHRS and CDR2 YFSETQ. Trimming cost V 2 bases and J 5 bases; bases outside gene matches: 8. There are 15 residues in the CDR3. DNA of the CDR3: TGCGCCAGCAGCTTTGGGGACTACAGGCAAGATACGCAGTATTTT. Protein product: CASSFGDYRQDTQYF. Complete variable domain (other parts from reference TRBV5-1 and TRBJ2-3): KAGVTQTPRYLIKTRGQQVTLSCSPISGHRSVSWYQQTPGQGLQFLFEYFSETQRNKGNFPGRFSGRQFSNSRSEMNVSTLELGDSALYLCASSFGDYRQDTQYFGPGTRLTVL.

This chain's CDR3 is CASSFSGSYGYTF. For the CDR3, the DNA is TGTGCCAGCAGTTTTTCCGGGTCCTATGGCTACACCTTC. This sequence joins TRBV12-3 or TRBV12-4 and TRBJ1-2; D call uncertain. This CDR3 is built from 13 residues. V shed 3 bases and J shed 4 bases, with 9 bases lying between them.

This clone was seen a single time. V and J are TRBV6-1 and TRBJ1-2; 11 bases line up with TRBD1. This CDR3 is 17 amino acids long. The V and J ends lost 3 bases and 6 bases, in that order; junction bases with no gene match: 12. CDR1 is MNHNS, CDR2 SASEGT, per germline. The CDR3, as DNA: TGTGCCAGCAGTGATTGGGGAAGGACAGGGGGCAGAGATGGCTACACCTTC. Translating gives CASSDWGRTGGRDGYTF.

DNA of the CDR3: TGCGCCAGCAGCTTGGGAGGGCCTACCACAGATACGCAGTATTTT. Its translation: CASSLGGPTTDTQYF. The chain employs TRBV5-1 and TRBJ2-3; possible D gene TRBD2, 5 bases. V lost 0 bases, J lost 2 bases, and 10 bases lay in between. The length of the CDR3 is 15 residues. The germline CDR1 and CDR2 sequences are SGHRS and YFSETQ.

The chain employs TRBV5-1 and TRBJ2-1, with TRBD1 matching 7 bases. V shed 4 bases, J shed 7 bases, and the junction held 8 bases outside the gene matches. The germline V gene has CDR1 SGHRS and CDR2 YFSETQ. The length of the CDR3 is 14 residues. CDR3 bases: TGCGCCAGCAGCAAGGGGGCGCCGGAAAATGAGCAGTTCTTC. This encodes CASSKGAPENEQFF.

With regard to this clone: Distinct nucleotide sequences in the sample also encode this CDR3. The chain carries TRBV12-3 or TRBV12-4 and TRBJ1-1; perhaps TRBD1 as D (6 bases). V was pared by 2 bases and J by 5 bases, with 9 bases between. The CDR3 spans 13 residues. The CDR3 nucleotides read TGTGCCAGCAGTTTACAGGGGAGAACTGAAGCTTTCTTT. Residues: CASSLQGRTEAFF.

The rearrangement uses TRBV19 and TRBJ2-3, with D unresolved. Germline lookup yields CDR1 LNHDA and CDR2 SQIVND (reference sequence). Deletions cut 4 bases from V and 1 base from J, with 9 bases between. The CDR3 loop spans 14 amino acids. CDR3 nucleotide sequence: TGTGCCAGTAGTAAGACCGAGGGCACAGATACGCAGTATTTT. Its protein product is CASSKTEGTDTQYF. The full variable domain, its missing parts supplied by reference TRBV19 and TRBJ2-3, is DGGITQSPKYLFRKEGQNVTLSCEQNLNHDAMYWYRQDPGQGLRLIYYSQIVNDFQKGDIAEGYSVSREKKESFPLTVTSAQKNPTAFYLCASSKTEGTDTQYFGPGTRLTVL.

The V call is TRBV20-1, the J call TRBJ2-3; 11 nucleotides align to TRBD2. CDR3 size: 15 residues. V trimming: 3 bases; J trimming: 3 bases; junction bases outside the gene matches: 5. The germline V gene has CDR1 DFQATT and CDR2 SNEGSKA (reference sequence). CDR3 loop: CSASSGGARTDTQYF. CDR3 DNA sequence: TGCAGTGCTAGTAGCGGGGGGGCACGAACAGATACGCAGTATTTT.

The rearrangement uses TRBV15 and TRBJ1-2, with 11 bases that match TRBD1. The V gene's germline CDR1 is LNHNV and CDR2 YYDKDF (reference sequence). The V and J ends lost 5 bases and 8 bases, in that order; junction bases with no gene match: 4. This CDR3 has 13 amino acids. CDR3 region: CATSAGDRGGYTF. CDR3 DNA sequence: TGTGCCACCAGCGCAGGGGACAGGGGGGGCTACACCTTC.

This chain uses TRBV24-1 with TRBJ2-6, with D possibly being TRBD2 (5 bases). Per germline, CDR1 KGHDR and CDR2 SFDVKD. The CDR3 contains 15 residues. Trimming stripped 7 bases from V and 3 bases from J, with 12 bases between. The chain's CDR3 is CATSQFRGGANVLTF. The CDR3 region has the DNA TGTGCCACCAGCCAGTTCCGGGGTGGGGCCAACGTCCTGACTTTC.